Sequencing of this T cell receptor (beta chain) was carried out in a study of blood T cell repertoires in COVID-19. Profiled with immunoSEQ multiplex PCR; TCRdb holds only in-frame clones, not every one. The sample has 150,000 to 200,000 clones; 88% are singletons. Germline V gene sequence: CDR1 SGHRS, CDR2 YFSETQ. With 4 bases removed from V and 0 bases from J, the gap between germline ends came to 10 bases. CDR3 size: 14 residues. The clonotype was recovered from a woman under 30 who had recovered from COVID-19. The V and J genes are TRBV5-1 and TRBJ1-1; no clear D. Sequenced input: PBMCs or T cells enriched from blood (not recorded which). The CDR3 region is CASSPNQVNTEAFF. The CDR3 coding sequence is TGCGCCAGCAGCCCCAATCAGGTGAACACTGAAGCTTTCTTT.